The 6 T cell receptor beta chains below come from one sample, sequenced in a study of blood T cell repertoires in COVID-19. Sequenced by immunoSEQ multiplex PCR; TCRdb stores in-frame clones only, minus some. The sample holds 100,000 to 110,000 clones, 85% seen once. The sequencing input was peripheral blood. These receptors originate from a human donor in a cohort sampled during active COVID-19.

V usage is TRBV10-3 and J usage is TRBJ1-6, with 8 bases matching TRBD1. Per the germline V gene, CDR1 is ENHRY and CDR2 is SYGVKD. The CDR3 runs 15 residues. V was pared by 7 bases and J by 8 bases, with 10 bases of the junction left unmatched. The CDR3 loop is CAITTRGQVDSPLHF. For the CDR3, the DNA is TGTGCCATCACCACACGGGGACAGGTAGATTCACCCCTCCACTTT.

The J gene is TRBJ2-1, the V gene TRBV3-1 (or the pseudogene TRBV3-2); perhaps TRBD2 as D (6 bases). There are 15 residues in the CDR3. V was shortened by 3 bases and J by 9 bases, with 18 bases between the two germline ends. Germline V gives CDR1 LGHDT, CDR2 YNNKEL (reference sequence). DNA of the CDR3: TGTGCCAGCAGCCAGGGAGGTGCGGTTAGGGGTGAGCAGTTCTTC. The encoded protein is CASSQGGAVRGEQFF.

This clone was observed a handful of times. The chain joins TRBV6-5 to TRBJ1-6; D gene ambiguous. CDR1 is MNHEY, CDR2 SVGAGI, per germline. The length of the CDR3 is 15 residues. Trimming removed 2 bases from V and 7 bases from J, with 12 bases in between. The CDR3 nucleotides are TGTGCCAGCAGTTACACCCGGGAGACGAATTCACCCCTCCACTTT. Residues: CASSYTRETNSPLHF.

The chain combines TRBV4-3 with TRBJ1-5; the D gene is possibly TRBD1 (5 bases). V gave up 0 bases and J gave up 5 bases, with 8 bases separating them. The CDR3 is made up of 14 amino acids. Germline V gives CDR1 LGHNA, CDR2 YSLEER. CDR3 in amino acids: CASSQDRRDQPQHF. The CDR3 DNA sequence: TGCGCCAGCAGCCAAGATCGCAGGGATCAGCCCCAGCATTTT.

Comments on this clone: Other nucleotide sequences from this sample produce the same CDR3. This chain links TRBV29-1 with TRBJ1-2, with 7 bases fitting TRBD1. The CDR3 is 11 residues long. CDR1 is SQVTM and CDR2 is ANQGSEA in the germline V gene. After removal of 7 bases from V and 4 bases from J, the junction contained 3 bases not matched to a gene. This CDR3 is CSASGGYGYTF. As DNA, the CDR3 is TGCAGCGCCTCAGGGGGCTATGGCTACACCTTC. The full variable domain, its missing parts supplied by reference TRBV29-1 and TRBJ1-2, is SAVISQKPSRDICQRGTSLTIQCQVDSQVTMMFWYRQQPGQSLTLIATANQGSEATYESGFVIDKFPISRPNLTFSTLTVSNMSPEDSSIYLCSASGGYGYTFGSGTRLTVV.

The chain joins TRBV11-2 to TRBJ2-3; a possible D gene is TRBD2 (6 bases). Trimming removed 3 bases at V and 1 base at J, with 14 bases between. Germline values: CDR1 SGHAT, CDR2 FQNNGV. This CDR3 spans 16 amino acids. The CDR3 protein is CASSLTGGSGTDTQYF. The CDR3 nucleotides are TGTGCCAGCAGCTTGACCGGAGGGTCGGGCACAGATACGCAGTATTTT.